Here is one TCR beta chain with its context. Antigen: not known. This CDR3 comprises 14 residues. The germline gives CDR1 SQVTM, CDR2 ANQGSEA. V lost 5 bases and J lost 3, with 15 bases in between. In the PCR, 60 Vbeta and 13 Jbeta primers were used. TCRdb's copy holds only in-frame clones and misses some; the assay was immunoSEQ multiplex PCR. Found here are 100,000 or so clones, around 85% of them singletons; the top ten hold 2.1%. This sample was taken from a study of cytomegalovirus exposure and HLA in healthy donors. Whole-study findings and limits: Cytomegalovirus status, reportedly, was diagnosed with high specificity and sensitivity by the classifier. Sequencing depth across donors, presence/absence analyses assumed, was roughly uniform.

The material sequenced was PBMCs. J is TRBJ2-3 and V is TRBV29-1, with D maybe TRBD2 (5 bases). This TCR was recovered from a man aged 18 to 30 in good health and CMV-seronegative. CDR3 in DNA: TGCAGCGTTCGGGGTTCTAGCATAACAGATACGCAGTATTTT. Encoded protein: CSVRGSSITDTQYF.